This T cell receptor beta chain was observed in a study of blood T cell repertoires in COVID-19 (dated by TCRdb to about 2020). Background on the whole study: Samples from collaborators originated in the United States, Italy and Spain and spanned both the acute and convalescent phases of COVID-19. Deeply sampled blood TCRbeta repertoires from subjects exposed to, actively infected with, or recovered from COVID-19 were included in the dataset. Where available, HLA class I and class II types were obtained from metadata supplied by the sample provider rather than from assay-based typing. The repertoires were released in a freely available public database intended as a resource for research on the immune response to SARS-CoV-2. The prospective study material was composed of cDNA or gDNA derived from T cells, B-cell-depleted T cells, or PBMCs. The samples were drawn from two sources: the first 160 participants of the ongoing ImmuneRACE study, and 950 to 1,500 subjects contributed by 6 global collaborators. Nearly every sample came with metadata listing a de-identified subject ID, COVID-19 status, age in years and sex. Overall study results and their limits: The quantity of clinical and demographic metadata differed by source and by participant and was supplied without curation.

In this sample, this clone turned up many times. What antigen it recognizes has not been identified. Base qualities are missing; no much larger clone stands one base away. Different DNA sequences within this sample yield the same CDR3. Based on the germline V gene, the CDR1 and CDR2 sequences are SGDLS and YYNGEE. At the junction V is shortened by 0 bases and J by 3 bases, with 10 bases in between. The CDR3 goes from the cysteine to the phenylalanine over 14 residues. Kept here is only the CDR3 DNA, which spans 42 bases and is read in frame from base 1. Whole blood was collected in K2EDTA tubes by collaborating institutions according to the institutions' own protocols. For TCRbeta analysis, collaborator samples were shipped as frozen whole blood, as isolated PBMCs, or as DNA extracted from either sample type. The immunoSEQ Assay, a bias-controlled multiplex PCR, was used to amplify TCRbeta CDR3 regions from genomic DNA. Per the source publication's procedure: The number of nucleated cells in each sample was estimated from the amplification of reference gene primers within the assay. To quantify the absolute abundance of each unique TCRbeta CDR3 rearrangement, sequence reads were collapsed and filtered. For each sample, productive Simpson clonality was calculated as the square root of Simpson's diversity index over productive rearrangements. As stored in TCRdb, this immuneACCESS dataset retains in-frame rearrangements with V and J assigned. A fraction of the clones does not appear; measured against another copy, unresolved V genes explain less than half of the discrepancy, and the remainder lacks a known reason. V and J calls and clone size are given by that table; D and trimming were obtained from the DNA. This sample lists approximately 190,000 clones; approximately 84% were detected once. The top ten clones comprise approximately 5.1% of the sample.

Sample: peripheral blood. The chain couples TRBV9 to TRBJ2-7, with TRBD1 as a weak D call on 5 bases. The sequence was collected from a woman aged 70-85 years with active or convalescent COVID-19. CDR3 loop: CASSVAGRDYEQYF. Read as DNA, the sequence is TGTGCCAGCAGCGTAGCGGGCAGGGACTACGAGCAGTACTTC.